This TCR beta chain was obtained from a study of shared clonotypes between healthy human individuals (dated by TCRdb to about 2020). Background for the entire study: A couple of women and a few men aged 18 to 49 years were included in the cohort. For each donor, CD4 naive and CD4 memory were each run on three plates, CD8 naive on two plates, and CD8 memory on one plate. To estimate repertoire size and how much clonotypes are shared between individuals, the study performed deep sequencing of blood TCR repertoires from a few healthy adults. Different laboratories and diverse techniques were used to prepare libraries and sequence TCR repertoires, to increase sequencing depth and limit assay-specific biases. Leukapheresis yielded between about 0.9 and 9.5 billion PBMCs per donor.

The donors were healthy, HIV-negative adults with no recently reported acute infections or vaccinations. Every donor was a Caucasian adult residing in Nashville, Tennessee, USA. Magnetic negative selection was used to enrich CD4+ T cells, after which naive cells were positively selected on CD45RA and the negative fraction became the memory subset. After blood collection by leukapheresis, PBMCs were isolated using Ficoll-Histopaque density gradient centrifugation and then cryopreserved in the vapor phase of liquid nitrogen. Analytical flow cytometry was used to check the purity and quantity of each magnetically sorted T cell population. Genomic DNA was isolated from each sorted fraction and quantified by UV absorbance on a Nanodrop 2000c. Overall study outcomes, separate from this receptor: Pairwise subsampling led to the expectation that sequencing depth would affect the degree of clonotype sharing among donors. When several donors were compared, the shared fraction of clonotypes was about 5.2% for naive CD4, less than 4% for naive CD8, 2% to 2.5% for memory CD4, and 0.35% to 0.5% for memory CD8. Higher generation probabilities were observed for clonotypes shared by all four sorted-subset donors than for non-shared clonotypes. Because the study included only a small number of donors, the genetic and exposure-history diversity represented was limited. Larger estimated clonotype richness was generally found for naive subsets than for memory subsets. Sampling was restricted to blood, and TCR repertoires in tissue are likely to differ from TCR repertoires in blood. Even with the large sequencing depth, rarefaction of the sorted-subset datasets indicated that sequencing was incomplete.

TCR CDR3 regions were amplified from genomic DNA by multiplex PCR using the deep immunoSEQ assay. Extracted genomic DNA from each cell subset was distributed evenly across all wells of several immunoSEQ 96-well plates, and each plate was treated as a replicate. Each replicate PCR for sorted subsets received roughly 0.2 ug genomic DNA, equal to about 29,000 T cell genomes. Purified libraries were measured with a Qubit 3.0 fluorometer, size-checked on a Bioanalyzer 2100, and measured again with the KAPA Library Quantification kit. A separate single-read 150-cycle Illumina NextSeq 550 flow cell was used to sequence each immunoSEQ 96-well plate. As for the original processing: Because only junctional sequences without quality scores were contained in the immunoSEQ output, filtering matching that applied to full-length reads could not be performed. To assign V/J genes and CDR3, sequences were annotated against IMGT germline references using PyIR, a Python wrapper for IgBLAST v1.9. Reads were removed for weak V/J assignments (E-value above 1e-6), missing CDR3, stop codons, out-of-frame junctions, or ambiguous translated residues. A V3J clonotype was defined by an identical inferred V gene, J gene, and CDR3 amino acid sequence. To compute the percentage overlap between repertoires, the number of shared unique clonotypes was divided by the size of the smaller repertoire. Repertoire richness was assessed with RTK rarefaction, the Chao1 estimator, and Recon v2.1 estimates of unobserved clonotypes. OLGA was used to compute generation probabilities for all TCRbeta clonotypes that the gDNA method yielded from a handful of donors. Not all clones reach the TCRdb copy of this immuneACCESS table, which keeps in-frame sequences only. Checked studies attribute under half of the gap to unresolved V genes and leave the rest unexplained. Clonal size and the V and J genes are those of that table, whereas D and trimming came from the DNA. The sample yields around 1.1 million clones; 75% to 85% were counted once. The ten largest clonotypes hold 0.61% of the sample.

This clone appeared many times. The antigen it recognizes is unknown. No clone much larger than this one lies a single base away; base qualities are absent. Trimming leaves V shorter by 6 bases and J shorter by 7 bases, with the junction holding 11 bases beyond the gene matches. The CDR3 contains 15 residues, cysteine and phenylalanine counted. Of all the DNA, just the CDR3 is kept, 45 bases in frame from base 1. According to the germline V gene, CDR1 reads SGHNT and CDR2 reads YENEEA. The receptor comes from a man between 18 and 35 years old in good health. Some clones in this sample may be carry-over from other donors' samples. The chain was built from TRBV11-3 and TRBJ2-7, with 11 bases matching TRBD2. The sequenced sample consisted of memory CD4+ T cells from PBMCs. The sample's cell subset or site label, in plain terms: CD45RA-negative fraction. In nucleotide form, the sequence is TGTGCCAGCAGTCATCCGGGACTAGCGGCTGGAGAGCAGTACTTC. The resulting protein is CASSHPGLAAGEQYF.